Shown below are 12 T cell receptor beta chains from a single sample sequenced in a study of blood T cell repertoires in COVID-19. Using immunoSEQ multiplex PCR, the repertoire was profiled, and TCRdb retains in-frame clones only, with some absent. The sample has around 150,000 clones; about nine tenths are singletons. The sequenced sample was peripheral blood. These receptor sequences come from a woman aged 60-70 years with active or convalescent COVID-19.

The chain combines TRBV19 with TRBJ2-7; D is ambiguous. This CDR3 is 13 amino acids long. V gave up 6 bases and J gave up 3 bases, with 12 bases separating them. In germline, CDR1 is LNHDA, CDR2 SQIVND (reference sequence). The chain's CDR3 is CASRDIGNYEQYF. The DNA of the CDR3 is TGTGCCAGTAGAGACATCGGTAACTACGAGCAGTACTTC.

The chain joins TRBV18 to TRBJ1-4; TRBD1 matches 8 bases. Trimming took 3 bases from V and 0 from J; bases not matched to a gene: 6. This CDR3 spans 17 amino acids. CDR1 and CDR2 (germline): KGHSH, LQKENI. The CDR3 bases are TGTGCCAGCTCACCCGGGGGACAGGCGGCAACTAATGAAAAACTGTTTTTT. Its protein product is CASSPGGQAATNEKLFF.

The chain uses TRBV27 and TRBJ1-1; 9 bases match TRBD1. Germline V gene data show CDR1 as MNHEY and CDR2 as SMNVEV (reference sequence). V lost 5 bases to trimming and J lost 6 bases; unmatched junction nucleotides: 7. This CDR3 has 14 amino acids. The CDR3 DNA is TGTGCCAGCAGTCCCCAGACAGGGGGGCCTGAAGCTTTCTTT. The encoded protein is CASSPQTGGPEAFF.

The chain employs TRBV3-1 (or the pseudogene TRBV3-2) and TRBJ2-5; TRBD2 agrees at 9 bases. The V gene's germline CDR1 is LGHDT and CDR2 YNNKEL (reference sequence). The CDR3 contains 18 residues. Germline trimming cut 1 base from V and 4 bases from J; bases unmatched to any gene: 13. CDR3 coding DNA: TGTGCCAGCAGCCAAGGTTTATTCCGGACTAGCGCGGGAGAGACCCAGTACTTC. This codes for CASSQGLFRTSAGETQYF.

The gene calls are TRBV7-6 and TRBJ2-1, with 10 bases fitting TRBD1. Trimming cost V 5 bases and J 5 bases; bases outside gene matches: 6. The germline V gene has CDR1 SGHVS and CDR2 FNYEAQ. The CDR3 totals 15 residues. The CDR3 DNA reads TGTGCCAGCAGCGGACGGACAGGGGGTGACAATGAGCAGTTCTTC. It is translated as CASSGRTGGDNEQFF.

This chain uses TRBV5-8 with TRBJ2-5; D not certain. Germline V gene lookup returns CDR1 SGHTS and CDR2 YDEGEE. The CDR3 spans 13 residues. With 0 bases removed from V and 4 bases from J, the gap between germline ends came to 7 bases. In DNA form, the CDR3 reads TGTGCCAGCAGCTTGGGGCAGGTAGAGACCCAGTACTTC. Encoded protein: CASSLGQVETQYF.

CDR3 sequence (DNA): TGTGCCAGCAGCTTGTTCTCAAATGGCAATGAAAAACTGTTTTTT. It codes for CASSLFSNGNEKLFF. The rearrangement links TRBV5-8 to TRBJ1-4; D unclear. The V and J ends lost 1 base and 5 bases respectively, with 12 bases between them. Per the germline V gene, CDR1 is SGHTS and CDR2 is YDEGEE. The CDR3 spans 15 residues.

The chain joins TRBV10-3 to TRBJ2-3; 9 bases agree with TRBD1. The ends lost 4 bases at V and 6 bases at J; junction bases unmatched: 14. The CDR3 is 17 amino acids. CDR1 is ENHRY, CDR2 SYGVKD, per germline. The CDR3 nucleotides read TGTGCCATCAGTGCCTTCACCCGGGACAGGGCCATCGATACGCAGTATTTT. As protein: CAISAFTRDRAIDTQYF.

This rearrangement joins TRBV4-1 to TRBJ1-2, with 11 bases matching TRBD1. CDR1 is MGHRA and CDR2 is YSYEKL in the germline V gene. With 4 bases clipped from V and 2 bases from J, the junction kept 6 bases outside the gene matches. This CDR3 region has 16 residues. The CDR3 here is CASSPGTGGQNYGYTF. The CDR3 region has the DNA TGCGCCAGCAGCCCAGGGACAGGGGGTCAAAACTATGGCTACACCTTC.

The chain employs TRBV18 and TRBJ1-5; D possibly corresponds to TRBD1 (5 bases). In germline, CDR1 is KGHSH, CDR2 LQKENI. The CDR3 runs to 17 residues. Trimming pared 3 bases from V and 5 bases from J, leaving 20 bases between. In DNA, the CDR3 is TGTGCCAGCTCACCTGCGCGGACGGGACTCGGTGATCAGCCCCAGCATTTT. As protein: CASSPARTGLGDQPQHF.

The genes are TRBV7-2 and TRBJ2-1, with 9 bases identical to TRBD2. This CDR3 is 15 amino acids long. Germline CDR1 reads SGHTA; CDR2 reads FQGNSA. V shed 1 base and J 5 bases; nucleotides not matched to a gene: 3. The CDR3 spells CASSLGLAGHNEQFF. The CDR3 DNA is TGTGCCAGCAGCTTAGGGCTAGCGGGGCACAATGAGCAGTTCTTC.

The chain joins TRBV10-1 to TRBJ2-2; D not certain. This CDR3 contains 14 residues. V was cut by 2 bases and J by 3 bases, with 7 bases left in between. Germline CDR1 WNHNN, CDR2 SYGVQD (reference sequence). The CDR3 DNA sequence: TGCGCCAGCAGTGAGATAGAGGACACCGGGGAGCTGTTTTTT. It specifies CASSEIEDTGELFF.